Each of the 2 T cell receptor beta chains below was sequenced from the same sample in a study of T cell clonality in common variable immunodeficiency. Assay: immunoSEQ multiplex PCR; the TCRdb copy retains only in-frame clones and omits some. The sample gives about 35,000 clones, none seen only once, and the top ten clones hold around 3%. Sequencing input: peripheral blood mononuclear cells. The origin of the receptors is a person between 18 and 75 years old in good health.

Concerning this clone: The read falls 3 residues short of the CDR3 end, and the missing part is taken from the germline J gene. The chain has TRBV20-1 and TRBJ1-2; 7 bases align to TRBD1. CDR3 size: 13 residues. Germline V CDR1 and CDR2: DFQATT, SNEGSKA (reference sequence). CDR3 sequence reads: CSAPTGSKHDYTF. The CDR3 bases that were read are TGCAGTGCTCCGACAGGGTCTAAGCACGAC.

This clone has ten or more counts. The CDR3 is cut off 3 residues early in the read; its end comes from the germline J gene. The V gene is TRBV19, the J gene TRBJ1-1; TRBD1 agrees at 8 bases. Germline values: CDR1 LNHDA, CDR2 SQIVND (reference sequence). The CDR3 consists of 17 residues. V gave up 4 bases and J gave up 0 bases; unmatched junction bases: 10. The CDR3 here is CASSTYRGMWMNTEAFF. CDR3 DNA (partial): TGTGCCAGTAGTACCTACAGGGGGATGTGGATGAACACTGAA.